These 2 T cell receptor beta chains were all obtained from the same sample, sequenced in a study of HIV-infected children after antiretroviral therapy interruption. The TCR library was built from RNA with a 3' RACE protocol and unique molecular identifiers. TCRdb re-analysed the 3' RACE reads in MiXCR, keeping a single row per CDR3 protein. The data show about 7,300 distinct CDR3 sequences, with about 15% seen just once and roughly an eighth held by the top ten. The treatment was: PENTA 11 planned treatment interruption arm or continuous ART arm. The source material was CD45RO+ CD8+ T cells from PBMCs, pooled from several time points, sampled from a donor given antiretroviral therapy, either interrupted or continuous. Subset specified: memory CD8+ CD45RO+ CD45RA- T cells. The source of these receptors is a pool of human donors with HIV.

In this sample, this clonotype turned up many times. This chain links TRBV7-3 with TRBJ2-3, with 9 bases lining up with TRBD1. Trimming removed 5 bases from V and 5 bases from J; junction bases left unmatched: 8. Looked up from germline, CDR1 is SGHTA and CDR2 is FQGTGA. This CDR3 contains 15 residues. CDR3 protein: CASSPDRGRIDTQYF. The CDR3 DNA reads TGTGCCAGCAGCCCGGACAGGGGAAGAATAGATACGCAGTATTTT.

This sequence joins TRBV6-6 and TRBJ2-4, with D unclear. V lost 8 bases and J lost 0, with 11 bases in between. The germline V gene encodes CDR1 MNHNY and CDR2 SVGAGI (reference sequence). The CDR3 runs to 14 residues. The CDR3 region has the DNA TGTGCCAGCTTTGACTCAATAGCCAAAAACATTCAGTACTTC. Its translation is CASFDSIAKNIQYF.